These 10 T cell receptor beta chains share one sample of origin, sequenced in a study of T cell clonality in common variable immunodeficiency. General study findings and limits: Fewer deletions and N-nucleotide insertions were reportedly seen in common variable immunodeficiency TCR beta sequences.

These receptors lack a known antigen. Repertoires were generated with immunoSEQ multiplex PCR, while TCRdb's copy carries only in-frame clones and drops some. The sample gives over 13,000 clones, none seen only once, and the top ten clones hold under 10%. Material for sequencing was peripheral blood mononuclear cells. The source is a human donor with common variable immunodeficiency.

For this clone: The read finishes 3 residues shy of the CDR3 end, and the germline J gene is used to complete it. V and J are TRBV19 and TRBJ2-5; 10 nucleotides match TRBD1. The V and J ends lost 7 bases and 6 bases, in that order; junction bases with no gene match: 11. CDR3 size: 15 residues. Germline CDR1 LNHDA, CDR2 SQIVND (reference sequence). The CDR3: CASNPAGQGLKTQYF. Incomplete CDR3 DNA: TGTGCCAGTAATCCAGCGGGACAGGGGTTGAAGACC.

This clone was seen a few times. The read gets to within 3 residues of the CDR3 end, and the germline J gene fills in the rest. V is TRBV7-9 and J is TRBJ2-7; 7 nucleotides match TRBD1. The CDR3 runs to 13 residues. Germline trimming cut 2 bases from V and 5 bases from J; bases unmatched to any gene: 3. Germline V gene data show CDR1 as SEHNR and CDR2 as FQNEAQ (reference sequence). The covered CDR3 bases are TGTGCCAGCAGCTTATTGACAGGGAACGAG. Protein product: CASSLLTGNE. Given in full, the CDR3 is CASSLLTGNEQYF.

This clone was counted only a few times. The read gets to within 3 residues of the CDR3 end, and the germline J gene fills in the rest. The chain joins TRBV18 to TRBJ1-5; a possible D gene is TRBD1 (6 bases). This CDR3 is built from 15 residues. Germline V gene lookup returns CDR1 KGHSH and CDR2 LQKENI. Deletions cut 5 bases from V and 2 bases from J, with 13 bases between. The covered CDR3 bases are TGTGCCAGCTCAAGCTTACAGGGTGGCAATCAGCCC. Translated, it gives CASSSLQGGNQP. The whole CDR3 region reads CASSSLQGGNQPQHF.

In the case of this clone: Coverage ceases 3 residues before the CDR3 finishes, and the germline J gene fills in the end. The chain is built from TRBV19 and TRBJ2-3; D remains unclear. Trimming stripped 1 base from V and 7 bases from J, with 6 bases between. The CDR3 consists of 12 residues. Germline CDR1 LNHDA, CDR2 SQIVND (reference sequence). CDR3 DNA (partial): TGTGCCAGTAGTATAGCCGACAATACG. It specifies CASSIADNT. The CDR3 reads in full as CASSIADNTQYF.

Turning to this clone: The CDR3 end falls 3 residues outside the read, so it is completed with the germline J gene. The chain recombines TRBV7-2 with TRBJ1-3; D uncertain. Germline lookup yields CDR1 SGHTA and CDR2 FQGNSA. Trimming took 7 bases from V and 0 from J, leaving 13 bases between them. This CDR3 comprises 15 residues. This CDR3 is CASTSNPLSGNTIYF. CDR3 DNA, as far as it was read: TGTGCCAGCACCTCGAATCCACTCTCTGGAAACACC.

This clone was seen a few times. The read terminates 3 residues ahead of where the CDR3 ends, so the germline J gene completes it. This chain connects TRBV7-8 to TRBJ2-5, with a possible D match to TRBD2 (5 bases). Deletions cut 8 bases from V and 7 bases from J, with 8 bases between. CDR1 and CDR2 (germline): SGHVS, FQNEAQ. CDR3 size: 10 residues. The DNA read from the CDR3 is TGTGCCAGCGGTCGGGGGACC. Encoded protein: CASGRGT. From start to end, the CDR3 is CASGRGTQYF.

This clone was seen only a few times. Read coverage stops 3 residues before the CDR3 terminus; the germline J gene supplies the remainder. The chain combines TRBV18 with TRBJ2-1; 10 bases fit TRBD2. CDR3 length equals 16 residues. CDR1 and CDR2 (germline): KGHSH, LQKENI. The V and J ends lost 3 bases and 4 bases, in that order; junction bases with no gene match: 6. CDR3 bases read: TGTGCCAGCTCACCGTTAGCGGGGGGCCTATACAATGAG. Protein: CASSPLAGGLYNE. The full-length CDR3 reads as CASSPLAGGLYNEQFF.

The part of the CDR3 DNA that was read is TGTGCCAGCAGCCCCCAGGGTTCCGTGGGTGGC. It yields the protein CASSPQGSVGG. Given in full, the CDR3 is CASSPQGSVGGYTF. V and J are TRBV7-9 and TRBJ1-2; D possibly corresponds to TRBD1 (5 bases). Coverage ceases 3 residues before the CDR3 finishes, and the germline J gene fills in the end. This CDR3 has 14 amino acids. Trimming cost V 5 bases and J 7 bases, with 17 bases left between them. Germline CDR1 and CDR2: SEHNR and FQNEAQ (reference sequence).

This clone occurred a few times. From the germline J gene comes the end of the CDR3, since the read stops 3 residues before it. This chain uses TRBV7-6 with TRBJ2-7, with 10 nucleotides matching TRBD1. Trimming took 3 bases from V and 4 from J; bases not matched to a gene: 3. Per the germline V gene, CDR1 is SGHVS and CDR2 is FNYEAQ. The CDR3 runs 14 residues. CDR3 residues: CASSFGTGEYEQYF. The CDR3 bases that were read are TGTGCCAGCAGCTTCGGGACAGGGGAGTACGAG.

This clone appeared a few times. The read falls 3 residues short of the CDR3 end, and the missing part is taken from the germline J gene. This chain connects TRBV7-2 to TRBJ2-5; the D gene could be TRBD1 or TRBD2 (6 bases each). CDR1 and CDR2 (germline): SGHTA, FQGNSA. The CDR3 covers 15 residues. Trimming cost V 4 bases and J 4 bases, with 16 bases left between them. The CDR3 DNA, read in part, is TGTGCCAGCAGCTCGACAGGAGGGGCAATAGAGACC. Its protein is CASSSTGGAIET. The CDR3, in full, reads CASSSTGGAIETQYF.